This record concerns one T cell receptor (beta chain) sequence. What it recognizes is unknown. Germline values: CDR1 SGDLS, CDR2 YYNGEE. The CDR3 has 15 residues. V dropped 0 bases and J dropped 1 base, with 5 bases sitting between them. CD45RO negativity and positive selection for CCR7 defined naive CD8 cells, a population that excluded terminally differentiated effector memory CD45RA+ cells. Every contributor of samples was a Caucasian grown-up residing in Nashville, Tennessee. Assay used: immunoSEQ multiplex PCR; TCRdb lists only in-frame clones, some missing. The sample holds around 2,000,000 clones, 85% to 95% seen once. The data belong to a study of shared clonotypes between healthy human individuals. About the study: The donors, a couple of women and a few men, were aged 18 to 49.

The study, taken as a whole, reports: Represented diversity (both genetic and exposure-history) was limited by the small number of donors.

The source of this sequence is a man aged 18-30 years in good health. The sample comprised naive CD8+ T cells sorted from blood. This chain connects TRBV9 to TRBJ2-6; no clear D. CDR3 in DNA: TGTGCCAGCAGCGTAGTTGTGTCTGGGGCCAACGTCCTGACTTTC. It yields the protein CASSVVVSGANVLTF.